The 4 T cell receptor beta chains listed next were all sequenced from one sample in a study of blood T cell repertoires in COVID-19 (dated by TCRdb to the early 2020s). Library creation used the immunoSEQ multiplex PCR assay. The immuneACCESS repertoire file appears here via TCRdb, limited to in-frame rearrangements. These files lack a portion of the clones; in checked studies, under half of the deficit traces to unresolved V genes, and the cause of the others is not known. In this sample the table shows around 400,000 clones, 90% to 95% of which occur a single time. The ten most abundant clones make up 0.86% of the sample. The sequenced sample consisted of PBMCs or T cells enriched from blood (not recorded which). The receptors were gathered from a woman aged 40 to 50 who had been exposed to COVID-19.

This clone occurred once. The chain recombines TRBV12-5 with TRBJ1-1; D remains unclear. V lost 5 bases, J lost 0 bases, and 7 bases lay in between. CDR1 is LGHNT, CDR2 FRNRAP, per germline. There are 13 residues in the CDR3. CDR3 in amino acids: CASGLGVNTEAFF. CDR3 nucleotides: TGTGCTAGTGGTCTGGGAGTGAACACTGAAGCTTTCTTT.

This clone was seen only once. The chain has TRBV5-1 and TRBJ1-2; D possibly corresponds to TRBD1 (5 bases). CDR1 is SGHRS, CDR2 YFSETQ, per germline. This CDR3 contains 14 residues. Trimming cost V 1 base and J 6 bases, with 13 bases left between them. The CDR3 bases are TGCGCCAGCAGCTTGATAGTGGGGCCGGATGGCTACACCTTC. Its protein product is CASSLIVGPDGYTF.

The chain uses TRBV27 and TRBJ1-2, with a tentative D call TRBD1 (5 bases). CDR3 length: 16 residues. Looked up from germline, CDR1 is MNHEY and CDR2 is SMNVEV (reference sequence). V lost 2 bases and J lost 0, with 13 bases in between. The DNA for the CDR3 is TGTGCCAGCAGTTTAAGATTAGGGGCGTCTAACTATGGCTACACCTTC. This encodes CASSLRLGASNYGYTF.

The chain is built from TRBV7-8 and TRBJ1-2, with TRBD1 as a possible D gene (5 bases). From germline, CDR1 is SGHVS and CDR2 FQNEAQ. V lost 4 bases, J lost 5 bases, and 17 bases lay in between. The CDR3 sequence is 15 residues long. Here the CDR3 reads CASSSRGGAIYGYTF. The CDR3 DNA sequence: TGTGCCAGCAGCTCCCGCGGAGGGGCGATTTATGGCTACACCTTC.